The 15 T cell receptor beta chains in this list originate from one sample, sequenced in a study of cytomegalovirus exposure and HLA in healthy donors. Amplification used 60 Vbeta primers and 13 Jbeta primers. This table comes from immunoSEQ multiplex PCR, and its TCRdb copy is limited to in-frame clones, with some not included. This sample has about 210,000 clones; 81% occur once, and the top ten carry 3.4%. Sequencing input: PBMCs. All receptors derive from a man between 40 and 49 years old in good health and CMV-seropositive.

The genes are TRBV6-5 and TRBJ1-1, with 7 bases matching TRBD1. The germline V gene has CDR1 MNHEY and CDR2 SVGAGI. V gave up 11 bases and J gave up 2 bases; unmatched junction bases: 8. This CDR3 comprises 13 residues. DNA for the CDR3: TGTGCCGCAGGGACAGTACTCAACACTGAAGCTTTCTTT. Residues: CAAGTVLNTEAFF.

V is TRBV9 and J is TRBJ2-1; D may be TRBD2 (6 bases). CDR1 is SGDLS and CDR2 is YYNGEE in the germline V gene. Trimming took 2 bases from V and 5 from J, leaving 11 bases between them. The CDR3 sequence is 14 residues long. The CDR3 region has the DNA TGTGCCAGCAGCGTCTTAGCGGCTAACAATGAGCAGTTCTTC. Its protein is CASSVLAANNEQFF.

CDR3 DNA sequence: TGTGCCAGCAGCTCCAGGGGGGTGCGCTTCATGAACACTGAAGCTTTCTTT. Amino acids: CASSSRGVRFMNTEAFF. This chain joins TRBV7-9 and TRBJ1-1; TRBD1 matches at 7 bases. This CDR3 region has 17 residues. Trimming took 4 bases from V and 0 from J; bases not matched to a gene: 11. Germline CDR1 is SEHNR and CDR2 is FQNEAQ (reference sequence).

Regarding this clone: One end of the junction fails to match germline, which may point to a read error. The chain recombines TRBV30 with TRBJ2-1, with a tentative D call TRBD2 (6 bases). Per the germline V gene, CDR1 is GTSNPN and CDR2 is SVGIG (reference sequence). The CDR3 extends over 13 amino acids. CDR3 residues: CAGAWDSNNEQFF. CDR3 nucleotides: TGTGCCGGGGCCTGGGACTCCAACAATGAGCAGTTCTTC.

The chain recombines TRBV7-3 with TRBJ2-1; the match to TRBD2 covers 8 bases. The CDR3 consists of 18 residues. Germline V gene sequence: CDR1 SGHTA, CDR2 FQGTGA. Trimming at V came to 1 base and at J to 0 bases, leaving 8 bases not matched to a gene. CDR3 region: CASSLIPQRGGSYNEQFF. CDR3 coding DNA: TGTGCCAGCAGCTTAATTCCCCAACGGGGGGGCTCCTACAATGAGCAGTTCTTC.

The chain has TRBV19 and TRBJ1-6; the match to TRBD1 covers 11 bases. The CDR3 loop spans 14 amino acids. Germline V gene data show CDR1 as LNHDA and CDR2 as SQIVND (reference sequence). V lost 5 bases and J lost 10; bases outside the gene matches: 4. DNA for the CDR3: TGTGCCAGTAGTGGCGGGACAGGGGGATCACCCCTCCACTTT. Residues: CASSGGTGGSPLHF. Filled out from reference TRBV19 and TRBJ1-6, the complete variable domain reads DGGITQSPKYLFRKEGQNVTLSCEQNLNHDAMYWYRQDPGQGLRLIYYSQIVNDFQKGDIAEGYSVSREKKESFPLTVTSAQKNPTAFYLCASSGGTGGSPLHFGNGTRLTVT.

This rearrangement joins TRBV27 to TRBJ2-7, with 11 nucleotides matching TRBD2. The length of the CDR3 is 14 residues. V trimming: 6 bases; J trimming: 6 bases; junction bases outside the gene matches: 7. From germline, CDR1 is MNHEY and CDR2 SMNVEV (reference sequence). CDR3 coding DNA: TGTGCCAGCAGCACCGGGCTAGCGGGAGGCGAGCAGTACTTC. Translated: CASSTGLAGGEQYF.

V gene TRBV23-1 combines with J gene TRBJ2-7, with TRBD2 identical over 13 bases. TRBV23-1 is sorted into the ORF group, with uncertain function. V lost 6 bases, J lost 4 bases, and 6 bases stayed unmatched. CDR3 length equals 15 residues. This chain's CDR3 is CASRRTSGGKYEQYF. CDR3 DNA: TGCGCCAGCAGGCGGACTAGCGGGGGAAAGTACGAGCAGTACTTC.

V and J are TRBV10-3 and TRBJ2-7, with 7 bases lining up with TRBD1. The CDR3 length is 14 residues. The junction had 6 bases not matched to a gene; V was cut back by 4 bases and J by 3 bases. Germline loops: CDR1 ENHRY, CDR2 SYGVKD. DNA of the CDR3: TGTGCCATCAGTGCCTCGACAGGGAGCTACGAGCAGTACTTC. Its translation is CAISASTGSYEQYF.

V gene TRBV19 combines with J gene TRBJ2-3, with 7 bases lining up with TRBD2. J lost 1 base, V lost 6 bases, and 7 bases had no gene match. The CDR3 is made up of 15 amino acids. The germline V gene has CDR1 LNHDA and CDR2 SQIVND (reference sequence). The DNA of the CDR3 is TGTGCCAGTAGGCCCCTAGCGGTTGGCACAGATACGCAGTATTTT. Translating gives CASRPLAVGTDTQYF.

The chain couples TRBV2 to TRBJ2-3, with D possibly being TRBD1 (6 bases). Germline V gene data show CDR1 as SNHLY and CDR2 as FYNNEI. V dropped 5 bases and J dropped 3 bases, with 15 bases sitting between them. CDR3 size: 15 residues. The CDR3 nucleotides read TGTGCCAGCAGTTTGGGCAGGGGAATTACAGATACGCAGTATTTT. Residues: CASSLGRGITDTQYF.

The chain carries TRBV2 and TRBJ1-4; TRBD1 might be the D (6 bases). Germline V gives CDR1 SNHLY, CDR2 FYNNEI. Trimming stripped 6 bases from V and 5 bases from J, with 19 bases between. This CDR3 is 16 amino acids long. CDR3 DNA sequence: TGTGCCAGCAGAAGAGAGGCCGGGACACCCAATGAAAAACTGTTTTTT. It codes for CASRREAGTPNEKLFF.

The CDR3 protein is CASSLDGPGGTIYF. As DNA, the CDR3 is TGTGCCAGTAGTTTGGACGGCCCCGGGGGCACCATATATTTT. The V gene is TRBV19, the J gene TRBJ1-3; D is perhaps TRBD1 (5 bases). Germline V lookup: CDR1 LNHDA, CDR2 SQIVND (reference sequence). The CDR3 extends over 14 amino acids. The ends were cut back, 5 bases at V and 9 bases at J, with 17 bases in the middle.

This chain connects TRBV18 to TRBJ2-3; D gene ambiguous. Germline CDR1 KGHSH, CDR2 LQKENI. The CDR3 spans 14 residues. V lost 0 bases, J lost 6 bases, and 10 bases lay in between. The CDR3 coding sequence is TGTGCCAGCTCACCACCCGGGTCCGTGGATACGCAGTATTTT. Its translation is CASSPPGSVDTQYF.

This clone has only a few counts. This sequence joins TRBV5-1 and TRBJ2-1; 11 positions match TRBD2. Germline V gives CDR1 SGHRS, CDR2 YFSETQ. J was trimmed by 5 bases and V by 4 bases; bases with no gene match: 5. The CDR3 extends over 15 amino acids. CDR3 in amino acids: CASSPGTSGNNEQFF. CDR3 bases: TGCGCCAGCAGCCCCGGGACTAGCGGAAACAATGAGCAGTTCTTC.